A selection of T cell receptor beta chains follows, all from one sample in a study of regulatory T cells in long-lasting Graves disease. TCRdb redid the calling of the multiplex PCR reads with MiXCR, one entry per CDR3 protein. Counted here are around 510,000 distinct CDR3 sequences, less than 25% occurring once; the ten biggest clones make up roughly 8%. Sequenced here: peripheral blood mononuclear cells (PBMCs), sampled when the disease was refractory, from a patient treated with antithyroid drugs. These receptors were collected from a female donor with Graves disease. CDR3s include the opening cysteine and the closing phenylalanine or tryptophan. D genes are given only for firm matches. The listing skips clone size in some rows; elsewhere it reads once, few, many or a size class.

cdr3_aa: CASSHLQGRMNTEAFF
cdr3_nt: TGCGCCAGCAGCCACCTACAGGGGCGGATGAACACTGAAGCTTTCTTT
v_call: TRBV4-1
j_call: TRBJ1-1
clone_size: .
d_call: TRBD1

cdr3_aa: CALGTGAYEQYF
cdr3_nt: TGTGCCCTCGGGACAGGGGCGTACGAGCAGTACTTC
v_call: TRBV30
j_call: TRBJ2-7
clone_size: many
d_call: TRBD1

cdr3_aa: CASSGPAGTISRGQPQHF
cdr3_nt: TGTGCCAGTAGCGGACCAGCCGGGACAATCTCCCGGGGTCAGCCCCAGCATTTT
v_call: TRBV19
j_call: TRBJ1-5
clone_size: .
d_call: .

cdr3_aa: CSANDRGGYNEQFF
cdr3_nt: TGCAGTGCGAACGACAGGGGTGGCTACAATGAGCAGTTCTTC
v_call: TRBV20-1
j_call: TRBJ2-1
clone_size: .
d_call: TRBD1

cdr3_aa: CASTRAVGVTPLHF
cdr3_nt: TGTGCCAGTACCAGGGCCGTCGGAGTGACACCCCTCCACTTT
v_call: TRBV19
j_call: TRBJ1-6
clone_size: few
d_call: .

cdr3_aa: CASSLAGETYEQYF
cdr3_nt: TGCGCCAGCAGCCTGGCGGGAGAGACCTACGAGCAGTACTTC
v_call: TRBV5-1
j_call: TRBJ2-7
clone_size: few
d_call: TRBD2

cdr3_aa: CASSYHSWAGQGSTLAKNIQYF
cdr3_nt: TGTGCCAGCAGTTATCACTCTTGGGCGGGACAGGGCTCTACACTAGCCAAAAACATTCAGTACTTC
v_call: TRBV6-2/TRBV6-3
j_call: TRBJ2-4
clone_size: few
d_call: TRBD1

cdr3_aa: CSVAGSMDQPQHF
cdr3_nt: TGCAGCGTTGCAGGGAGCATGGATCAGCCCCAGCATTTT
v_call: TRBV29-1
j_call: TRBJ1-5
clone_size: .
d_call: .

cdr3_aa: CASSLGGTGGSPLHF
cdr3_nt: TGCGCCAGCAGCTTGGGAGGGACAGGGGGTTCACCCCTCCACTTT
v_call: TRBV5-1
j_call: TRBJ1-6
clone_size: .
d_call: TRBD1

cdr3_aa: CASSGTFFTDTQYF
cdr3_nt: TGTGCCAGCAGCGGGACTTTTTTCACAGATACGCAGTATTTT
v_call: TRBV6-2/TRBV6-3
j_call: TRBJ2-3
clone_size: .
d_call: .

cdr3_aa: CASSLRGRTHEQYF
cdr3_nt: TGTGCCAGCAGTTTAAGGGGGAGAACCCACGAGCAGTACTTC
v_call: TRBV27
j_call: TRBJ2-7
clone_size: .
d_call: .

cdr3_aa: CASSLGADRVDGYTF
cdr3_nt: TGTGCCAGCAGCTTAGGGGCAGACAGGGTCGATGGCTACACCTTC
v_call: TRBV7-8
j_call: TRBJ1-2
clone_size: many
d_call: TRBD1

cdr3_aa: CASSWNDEQFF
cdr3_nt: TGTGCCAGCAGTTGGAACGATGAGCAGTTCTTC
v_call: TRBV28
j_call: TRBJ2-1
clone_size: .
d_call: .

cdr3_aa: CSASLREGLNEQYF
cdr3_nt: TGCAGTGCTTCCCTTCGGGAGGGCCTCAACGAGCAGTACTTC
v_call: TRBV20-1
j_call: TRBJ2-7
clone_size: .
d_call: TRBD2

cdr3_aa: CSARDPTGTSGSGDTQYF
cdr3_nt: TGCAGTGCTAGAGATCCAACCGGGACTAGCGGGAGTGGGGATACGCAGTATTTT
v_call: TRBV20-1
j_call: TRBJ2-3
clone_size: .
d_call: TRBD2

cdr3_aa: CASSVVGGAGELFF
cdr3_nt: TGTGCCAGCAGCGTAGTTGGGGGAGCCGGGGAGCTGTTTTTT
v_call: TRBV9
j_call: TRBJ2-2
clone_size: .
d_call: .

cdr3_aa: CASSPGSPNTEAFF
cdr3_nt: TGTGCCAGCAGCCCAGGGAGCCCGAACACTGAAGCTTTCTTT
v_call: TRBV27
j_call: TRBJ1-1
clone_size: many
d_call: .

cdr3_aa: CASSKGAGELFF
cdr3_nt: TGTGCCAGTAGTAAGGGCGCCGGGGAGCTGTTTTTT
v_call: TRBV19
j_call: TRBJ2-2
clone_size: once
d_call: .

cdr3_aa: CASSLTATVAGVTYEQYF
cdr3_nt: TGTGCCAGCAGCTTAACTGCAACGGTAGCGGGAGTCACCTACGAGCAGTACTTC
v_call: TRBV7-3
j_call: TRBJ2-7
clone_size: .
d_call: TRBD2

cdr3_aa: CASRKGWVAKNIQYF
cdr3_nt: TGTGCCAGCAGAAAGGGTTGGGTAGCCAAAAACATTCAGTACTTC
v_call: TRBV2
j_call: TRBJ2-4
clone_size: many
d_call: .

cdr3_aa: CASSRQGAWSYEQYF
cdr3_nt: TGTGCCAGCAGCCGGCAGGGGGCGTGGTCCTACGAGCAGTACTTC
v_call: TRBV28
j_call: TRBJ2-7
clone_size: many
d_call: TRBD1

cdr3_aa: CASRGQGAGVLYEQYF
cdr3_nt: TGTGCCAGCAGGGGACAGGGGGCAGGGGTCCTCTACGAGCAGTACTTC
v_call: TRBV2
j_call: TRBJ2-7
clone_size: many
d_call: TRBD1

cdr3_aa: CASSRESDRTYEQYF
cdr3_nt: TGTGCCAGCAGCCGCGAATCGGACAGGACCTACGAGCAGTACTTC
v_call: TRBV11-2
j_call: TRBJ2-7
clone_size: .
d_call: TRBD1

cdr3_aa: CASSRRRGSETQYF
cdr3_nt: TGTGCCAGCAGCCGTCGGCGGGGTTCGGAGACCCAGTACTTC
v_call: TRBV7-3
j_call: TRBJ2-5
clone_size: many
d_call: .

cdr3_aa: CSASNRASFYEQYF
cdr3_nt: TGCAGTGCTAGTAATCGGGCGTCGTTCTACGAGCAGTACTTC
v_call: TRBV20-1
j_call: TRBJ2-7
clone_size: .
d_call: .

cdr3_aa: CASRPRDVGAFF
cdr3_nt: TGTGCCAGCAGACCAAGGGATGTTGGAGCTTTCTTT
v_call: TRBV6-1
j_call: TRBJ1-1
clone_size: many
d_call: .

cdr3_aa: CSARSSGRRNEQYF
cdr3_nt: TGCAGTGCTAGATCTAGCGGGAGGCGGAACGAGCAGTACTTC
v_call: TRBV20-1
j_call: TRBJ2-7
clone_size: .
d_call: TRBD2

cdr3_aa: CASSQESGDYGYTF
cdr3_nt: TGTGCCAGCAGCCAAGAGTCAGGGGACTATGGCTACACCTTC
v_call: TRBV4-2
j_call: TRBJ1-2
clone_size: few
d_call: .

cdr3_aa: CASSLDLTGWNEQFF
cdr3_nt: TGTGCCAGCAGCTTAGATTTAACAGGGTGGAATGAGCAGTTCTTC
v_call: TRBV11-2
j_call: TRBJ2-1
clone_size: .
d_call: .

cdr3_aa: CASRLRTYMPHEQYF
cdr3_nt: TGTGCCAGCAGGTTAAGGACCTACATGCCCCACGAGCAGTACTTC
v_call: TRBV7-8
j_call: TRBJ2-7
clone_size: many
d_call: .

cdr3_aa: CASSFTQTNTGELFF
cdr3_nt: TGCGCCAGCAGCTTTACTCAGACGAACACCGGGGAGCTGTTTTTT
v_call: TRBV5-1
j_call: TRBJ2-2
clone_size: many
d_call: .

cdr3_aa: CASSWRTVTEAFF
cdr3_nt: TGTGCCAGCAGCTGGAGGACAGTCACTGAAGCTTTCTTT
v_call: TRBV7-2
j_call: TRBJ1-1
clone_size: many
d_call: .